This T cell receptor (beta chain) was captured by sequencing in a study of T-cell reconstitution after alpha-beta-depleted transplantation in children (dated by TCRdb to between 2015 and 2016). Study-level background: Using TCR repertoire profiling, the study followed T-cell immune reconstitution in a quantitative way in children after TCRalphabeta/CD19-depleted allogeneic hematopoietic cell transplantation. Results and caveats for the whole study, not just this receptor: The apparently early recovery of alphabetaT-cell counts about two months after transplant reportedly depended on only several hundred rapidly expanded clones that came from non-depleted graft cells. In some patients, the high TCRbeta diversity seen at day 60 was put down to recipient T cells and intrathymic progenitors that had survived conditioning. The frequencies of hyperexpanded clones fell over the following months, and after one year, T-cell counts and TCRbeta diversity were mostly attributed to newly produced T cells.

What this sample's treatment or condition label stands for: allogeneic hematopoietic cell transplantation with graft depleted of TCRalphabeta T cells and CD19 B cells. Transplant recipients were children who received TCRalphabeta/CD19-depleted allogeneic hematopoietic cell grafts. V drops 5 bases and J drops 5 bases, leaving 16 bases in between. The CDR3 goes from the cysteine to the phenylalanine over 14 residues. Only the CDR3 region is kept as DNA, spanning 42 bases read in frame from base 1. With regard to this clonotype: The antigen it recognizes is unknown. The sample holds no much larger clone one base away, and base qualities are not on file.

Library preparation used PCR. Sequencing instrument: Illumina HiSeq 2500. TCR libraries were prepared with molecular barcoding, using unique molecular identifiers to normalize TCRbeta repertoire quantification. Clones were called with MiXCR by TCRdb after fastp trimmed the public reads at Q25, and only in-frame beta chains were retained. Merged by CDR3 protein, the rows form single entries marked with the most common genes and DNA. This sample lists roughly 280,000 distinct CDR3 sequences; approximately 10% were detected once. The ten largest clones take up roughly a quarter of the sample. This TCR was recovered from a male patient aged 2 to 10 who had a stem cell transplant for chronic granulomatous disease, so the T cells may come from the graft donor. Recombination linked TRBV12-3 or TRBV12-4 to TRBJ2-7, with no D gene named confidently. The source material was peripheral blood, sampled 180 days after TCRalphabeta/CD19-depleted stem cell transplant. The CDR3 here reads CASSPETITHEQYF. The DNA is TGTGCCAGCAGTCCAGAAACTATAACCCACGAGCAGTACTTC.